These 8 T cell receptor beta chains were sequenced from one sample in a study of CD8+CD57+ T cells in acquired aplastic anemia. Template material for TCR beta VDJ and CDR3 profiling consisted of genomic DNA. A single record per CDR3 protein comes from TCRdb applying MiXCR to the reads. Among 150,000 to 200,000 distinct CDR3 sequences, 35% to 50% were seen once, and the ten largest hold about 2.9%. Sequenced input: sorted CD4+, CD8+, or CD8+CD57+ T cells (not recorded which) from PBMCs. The receptors were sampled from a human donor in good health.

There are many counts of this clonotype. The chain carries TRBV19 and TRBJ1-1, with TRBD1 matching 9 bases. CDR1 is LNHDA and CDR2 is SQIVND in the germline V gene (reference sequence). The CDR3 sequence is 13 residues long. V lost 5 bases to trimming and J lost 4 bases; unmatched junction nucleotides: 2. The CDR3 coding sequence is TGTGCCAGTAGTGTGACAGGGGGCACTGAAGCTTTCTTT. Translating it yields CASSVTGGTEAFF.

This clonotype came up many times. The J gene is TRBJ1-2, the V gene TRBV7-9; D ambiguous. Trimming left V 5 bases short and J 5 bases short, with 15 bases between. Germline V gene lookup returns CDR1 SEHNR and CDR2 FQNEAQ (reference sequence). The CDR3 spans 14 residues. In DNA, the CDR3 is TGTGCCAGCAGCCCCGGGGAATGGGCATATGGCTACACCTTC. Amino acid sequence: CASSPGEWAYGYTF.

The rearrangement uses TRBV4-1 and TRBJ2-2, with 10 nucleotides matching TRBD2. Germline V gives CDR1 MGHRA, CDR2 YSYEKL. Unmatched junction bases numbered 7, after V lost 0 bases and J lost 6 bases. CDR3 length: 17 amino acids. The DNA for the CDR3 is TGCGCCAGCAGCCAAGATCTTCTAGCGGGAGACGCCGGGGAGCTGTTTTTT. It is translated as CASSQDLLAGDAGELFF.

The rearrangement links TRBV6-2 or TRBV6-3 to TRBJ2-3; D possibly corresponds to TRBD1 (5 bases). This CDR3 comprises 17 residues. The germline V gene has CDR1 MNHEY and CDR2 SVGEGT. Trimming left V 1 base short and J 1 base short, with 15 bases between. The chain's CDR3 is CASSYFAAGLGTDTQYF. CDR3 nucleotides: TGTGCCAGCAGTTACTTTGCGGCAGGGTTAGGCACAGATACGCAGTATTTT.

This clonotype was detected many times. V gene TRBV7-2 combines with J gene TRBJ1-1, with a possible D match to TRBD1 (5 bases). The length of the CDR3 is 14 residues. Looked up from germline, CDR1 is SGHTA and CDR2 is FQGNSA. Trimming took 4 bases from V and 4 from J, leaving 13 bases between them. CDR3 region: CASSSGVGGTEAFF. The CDR3 DNA reads TGTGCCAGCAGCTCAGGAGTTGGGGGCACTGAAGCTTTCTTT.

This clonotype was recorded a few times. The rearrangement links TRBV10-3 to TRBJ2-1; D gene ambiguous. Germline V gives CDR1 ENHRY, CDR2 SYGVKD. The CDR3 is made up of 10 amino acids. The V end was cut by 8 bases, the J end by 6 bases, with 5 bases between. The CDR3 coding sequence is TGTGCCATCGGCTTCAATGAGCAGTTCTTC. Protein product: CAIGFNEQFF.

This clonotype was detected ten times or more. The gene calls are TRBV7-9 and TRBJ2-1, with D unresolved. CDR3 length equals 16 residues. The V and J ends lost 1 base and 4 bases respectively, with 14 bases between them. Germline V gene sequence: CDR1 SEHNR, CDR2 FQNEAQ (reference sequence). CDR3 region: CASSLDMVRDYNEQFF. CDR3 coding DNA: TGTGCCAGCAGCTTAGACATGGTCCGCGATTACAATGAGCAGTTCTTC.

The sample holds many counts of this clonotype. The chain uses TRBV24-1 and TRBJ2-7; no clear D gene. The V gene's germline CDR1 is KGHDR and CDR2 SFDVKD. The CDR3 length is 16 residues. The V gene lost 3 bases and the J gene lost 0 bases, with 14 bases spanning the gap. CDR3 residues: CATSDKGYWSSYEQYF. The DNA of the CDR3 is TGTGCCACCAGTGATAAAGGGTATTGGAGCTCCTACGAGCAGTACTTC.